This is a list of T cell receptor beta chains from one sample in a study of blood T cell repertoires in COVID-19. Assay: immunoSEQ multiplex PCR; the TCRdb copy retains only in-frame clones and omits some. The data contain 51,000 or so clones, over 85% of them singletons. The specimen was peripheral blood. These receptors were taken from an elderly man with active or convalescent COVID-19. CDR3s include the opening cysteine and the closing phenylalanine or tryptophan. D genes are given only for firm matches. For some rows the clone size is stated as once, few or many, or as a class when expanded; others skip it.

TRBV11-3,14,TRBJ2-2,.,.,TGTGCCAGCAGCTTTTTAGAAAACACCGGGGAGCTGTTTTTT,CASSFLENTGELFF
TRBV9,12,TRBJ2-7,.,.,TGTGCCAGCAGCGAACAGGGTTACGAGCAGTACTTC,CASSEQGYEQYF
TRBV5-1,16,TRBJ1-4,.,.,TGCGCCAGCAGTCGACAATCAGGGGCAACTAATGAAAAACTGTTTTTT,CASSRQSGATNEKLFF
TRBV30,15,TRBJ1-3,.,.,TGTGCCTGGACTCGGGGGTACCAAGCTGGAAACACCATATATTTT,CAWTRGYQAGNTIYF
TRBV7-2,14,TRBJ2-3,.,.,TGTGCCAGCAGCTTTGGACTCACCACAGATACGCAGTATTTT,CASSFGLTTDTQYF
TRBV9,15,TRBJ1-4,TRBD1,once,TGTGCCAGCAGCGCGATGACAGGGGAGGGTGAAAAACTGTTTTTT,CASSAMTGEGEKLFF
TRBV12-3/TRBV12-4,13,TRBJ1-5,TRBD1,.,TGTGCCAGCAGTTCACAGGGGCGACAGCCCCAGCATTTT,CASSSQGRQPQHF
TRBV5-6,15,TRBJ1-2,TRBD1,.,TGTGCCAGCAGCTTATTCGACAGGGGATGGGATGGCTACACCTTC,CASSLFDRGWDGYTF
TRBV7-9,16,TRBJ2-3,.,few,TGTGCCAGCAGCTTACGGTCAGGGGTAGGCACAGATACGCAGTATTTT,CASSLRSGVGTDTQYF
TRBV19,14,TRBJ2-5,.,.,TGTGCCAGTAGTATGACCGGAGGCCAAGAGACCCAGTACTTC,CASSMTGGQETQYF
TRBV5-1,17,TRBJ2-1,TRBD2,.,TGCGCCAGCAGCTTGTCCCCTAGCGGGAGGGCAAGCAATGAGCAGTTCTTC,CASSLSPSGRASNEQFF
TRBV5-6,17,TRBJ1-2,.,.,TGTGCCAGCAGCTTGCGCGGGGGACCTTCGGGACTATTTGGCTACACCTTC,CASSLRGGPSGLFGYTF
TRBV7-2,14,TRBJ1-3,TRBD1,.,TGTGCCAGCAGCAACCGGGACAGGGCGGACACCATATATTTT,CASSNRDRADTIYF
TRBV10-3,16,TRBJ2-7,TRBD2,.,TGTGCCATCACCCCCTCCCCAGGACTAGCGGTCCACGAGCAGTACTTC,CAITPSPGLAVHEQYF
TRBV20-1,13,TRBJ2-1,.,.,TGCAGTGCTCGTGCGGGATCGACGGATGAGCAGTTCTTC,CSARAGSTDEQFF
TRBV28,13,TRBJ2-2,.,.,TGTGCCAGCAAACCGGGGGGCCCCGGGGAGCTGTTTTTT,CASKPGGPGELFF
TRBV5-1,16,TRBJ2-1,.,.,TGCGCCAGCAGCTTGGAGGGGGTCTCGGTTTACAATGAGCAGTTCTTC,CASSLEGVSVYNEQFF
TRBV11-2,12,TRBJ1-5,.,.,TGTGCCAGCAGCTTAGATAGAGGGCCCCAGCATTTT,CASSLDRGPQHF
TRBV7-2,16,TRBJ2-2,TRBD2,once,TGTGCCAGCAGCCTGGGGGGGACTTCGAACACCGGGGAGCTGTTTTTT,CASSLGGTSNTGELFF
TRBV30,14,TRBJ1-6,.,.,TGTGCCTGGAGTGTACCGGGGGACCGAGCACCCCTCCACTTT,CAWSVPGDRAPLHF
TRBV30,14,TRBJ1-2,TRBD1,.,TGTGCCTGGACATCGACAGGGACCAGCTATGGCTACACCTTC,CAWTSTGTSYGYTF
TRBV6-5,12,TRBJ2-7,.,.,TGTGCCAGCAGTTCGGTCGGCTACGAGCAGTACTTC,CASSSVGYEQYF
TRBV11-3,14,TRBJ2-5,.,.,TGTGCCAGCAGCTTAGGGGGACAACAAGAGACCCAGTACTTC,CASSLGGQQETQYF
TRBV6-5,13,TRBJ2-7,TRBD1,.,TGTGCCAGCAGTTCGCAGGGGGCTGACGAGCAGTACTTC,CASSSQGADEQYF
TRBV23-1,13,TRBJ2-1,TRBD1,.,TGCGCCAAGAACAGGGGCTCCTACAATGAGCAGTTCTTC,CAKNRGSYNEQFF